Below, one T cell receptor (beta chain) is given with its context. Trimming took 4 bases from V and 1 from J, leaving 11 bases between them. Germline CDR1 and CDR2: SGHRS and YFSETQ. The length of the CDR3 is 14 residues. This record belongs to a study of blood T cell repertoires in COVID-19. On the study more broadly: The cDNA or gDNA used as material had been derived from T cells, B-cell-depleted T cells, or PBMCs.

Here immunoSEQ multiplex PCR was the method, and the copy in TCRdb shows in-frame clones only, minus some. The table lists 95,000 or so clones, 86% of them singletons. V is TRBV5-1 and J is TRBJ1-1; maybe TRBD1 (6 bases). Sequenced: peripheral blood. This TCR came from a man older than 75 with active or convalescent COVID-19. The CDR3 nucleotides are TGCGCCAGCAGCCCGGCAGGGGAGAACACTGAAGCTTTCTTT. This translates into CASSPAGENTEAFF.